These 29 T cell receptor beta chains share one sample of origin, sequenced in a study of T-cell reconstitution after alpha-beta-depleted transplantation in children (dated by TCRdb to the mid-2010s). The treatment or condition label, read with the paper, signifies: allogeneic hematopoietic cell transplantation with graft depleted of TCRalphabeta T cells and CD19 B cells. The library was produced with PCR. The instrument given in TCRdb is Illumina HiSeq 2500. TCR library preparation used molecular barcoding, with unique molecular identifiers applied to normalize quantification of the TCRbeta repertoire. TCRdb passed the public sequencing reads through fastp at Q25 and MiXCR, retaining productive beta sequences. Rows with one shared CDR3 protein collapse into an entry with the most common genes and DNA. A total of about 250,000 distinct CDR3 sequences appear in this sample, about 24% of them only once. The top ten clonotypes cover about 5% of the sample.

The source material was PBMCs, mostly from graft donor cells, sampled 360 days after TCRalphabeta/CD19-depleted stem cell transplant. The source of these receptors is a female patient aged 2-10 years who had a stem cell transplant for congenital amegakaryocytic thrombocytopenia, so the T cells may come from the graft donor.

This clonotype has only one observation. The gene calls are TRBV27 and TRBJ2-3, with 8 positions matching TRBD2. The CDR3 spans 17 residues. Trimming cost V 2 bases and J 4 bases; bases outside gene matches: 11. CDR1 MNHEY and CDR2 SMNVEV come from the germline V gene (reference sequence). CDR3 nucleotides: TGTGCCAGCAGTTTAGATGGGAGTAGCGGGAACCCAGATACGCAGTATTTT. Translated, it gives CASSLDGSSGNPDTQYF.

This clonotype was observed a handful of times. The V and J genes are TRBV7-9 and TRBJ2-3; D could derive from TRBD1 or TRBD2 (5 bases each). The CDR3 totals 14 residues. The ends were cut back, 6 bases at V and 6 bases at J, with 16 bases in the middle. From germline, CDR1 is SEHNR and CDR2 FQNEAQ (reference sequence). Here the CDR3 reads CASRGDHLTDTQYF. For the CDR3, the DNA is TGTGCCAGCAGGGGGGATCATCTCACGGATACGCAGTATTTT.

The CDR3 spells CASSDSRLTLPSEQFF. CDR3 DNA sequence: TGTGCCAGCAGTGACAGCCGGCTAACCCTGCCCAGTGAGCAGTTCTTC. This chain connects TRBV6-4 to TRBJ2-1; D unclear. CDR3 length equals 16 residues. Trimming left V 2 bases short and J 9 bases short, with 20 bases between. Germline lookup yields CDR1 MRHNA and CDR2 SNTAGT.

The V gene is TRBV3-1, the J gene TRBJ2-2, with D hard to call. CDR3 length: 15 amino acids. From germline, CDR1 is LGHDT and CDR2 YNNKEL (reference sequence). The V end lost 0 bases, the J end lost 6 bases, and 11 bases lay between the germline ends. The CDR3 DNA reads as TGTGCCAGCAGCCAAGACGTCTTATCCCCCGGGGAGCTGTTTTTT. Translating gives CASSQDVLSPGELFF.

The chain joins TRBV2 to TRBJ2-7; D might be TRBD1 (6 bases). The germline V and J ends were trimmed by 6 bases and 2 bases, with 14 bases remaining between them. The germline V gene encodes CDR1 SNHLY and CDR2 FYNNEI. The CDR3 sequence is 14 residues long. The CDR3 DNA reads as TGTGCCAGCAGGGCAGGGGTGAGAACCTACGAGCAGTACTTC. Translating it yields CASRAGVRTYEQYF.

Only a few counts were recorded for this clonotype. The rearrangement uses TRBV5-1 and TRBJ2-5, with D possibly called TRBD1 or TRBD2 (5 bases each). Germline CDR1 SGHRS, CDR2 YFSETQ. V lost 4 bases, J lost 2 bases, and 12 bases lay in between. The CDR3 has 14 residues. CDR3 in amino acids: CASSPGTLQETQYF. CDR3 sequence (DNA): TGCGCCAGCAGCCCTGGGACGCTACAAGAGACCCAGTACTTC.

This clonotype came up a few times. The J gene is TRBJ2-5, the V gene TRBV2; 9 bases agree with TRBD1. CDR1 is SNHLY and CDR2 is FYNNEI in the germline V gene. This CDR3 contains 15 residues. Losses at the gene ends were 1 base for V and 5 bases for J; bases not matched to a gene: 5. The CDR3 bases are TGTGCCAGCAGTGAAGACCGGGACAGGGTGGAGACCCAGTACTTC. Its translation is CASSEDRDRVETQYF. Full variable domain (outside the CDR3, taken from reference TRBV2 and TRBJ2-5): EPEVTQTPSHQVTQMGQEVILRCVPISNHLYFYWYRQILGQKVEFLVSFYNNEISEKSEIFDDQFSVERPDGSNFTLKIRSTKLEDSAMYFCASSEDRDRVETQYFGPGTRLLVL.

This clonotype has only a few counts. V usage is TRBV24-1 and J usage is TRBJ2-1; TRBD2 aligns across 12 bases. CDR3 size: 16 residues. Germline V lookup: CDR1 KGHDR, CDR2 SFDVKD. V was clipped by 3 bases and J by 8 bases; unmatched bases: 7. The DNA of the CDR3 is TGTGCCACCAGTGATCCTAGCGGGAGGGCCGTCTATGAGCAGTTCTTC. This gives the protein CATSDPSGRAVYEQFF.

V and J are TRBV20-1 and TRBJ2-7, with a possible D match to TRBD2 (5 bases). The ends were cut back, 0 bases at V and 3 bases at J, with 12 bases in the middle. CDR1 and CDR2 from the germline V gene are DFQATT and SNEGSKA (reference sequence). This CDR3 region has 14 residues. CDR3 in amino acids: CSARDGRAYYEQYF. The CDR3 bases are TGCAGTGCTAGAGATGGGCGGGCGTACTACGAGCAGTACTTC.

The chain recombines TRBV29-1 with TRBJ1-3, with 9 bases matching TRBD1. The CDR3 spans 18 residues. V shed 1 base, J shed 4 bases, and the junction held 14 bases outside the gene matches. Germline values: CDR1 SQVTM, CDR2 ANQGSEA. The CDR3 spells CSVEGPGTGKGPGNTIYF. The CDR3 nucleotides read TGCAGCGTTGAAGGCCCCGGGACAGGGAAAGGGCCCGGAAACACCATATATTTT.

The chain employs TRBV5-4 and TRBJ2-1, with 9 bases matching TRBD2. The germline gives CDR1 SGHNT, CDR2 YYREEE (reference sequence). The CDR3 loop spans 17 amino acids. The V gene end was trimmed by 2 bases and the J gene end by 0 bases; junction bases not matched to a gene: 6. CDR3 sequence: CASSFSSGTSSYNEQFF. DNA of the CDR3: TGTGCCAGCAGCTTCTCTAGCGGGACGAGCTCCTACAATGAGCAGTTCTTC.

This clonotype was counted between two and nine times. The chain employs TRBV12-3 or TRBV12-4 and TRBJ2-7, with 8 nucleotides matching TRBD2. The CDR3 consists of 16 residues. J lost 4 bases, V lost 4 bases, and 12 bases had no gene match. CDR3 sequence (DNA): TGTGCCAGCAGTTCAGTGGCGGGACTAGGTGGATACGAGCAGTACTTC. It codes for CASSSVAGLGGYEQYF.

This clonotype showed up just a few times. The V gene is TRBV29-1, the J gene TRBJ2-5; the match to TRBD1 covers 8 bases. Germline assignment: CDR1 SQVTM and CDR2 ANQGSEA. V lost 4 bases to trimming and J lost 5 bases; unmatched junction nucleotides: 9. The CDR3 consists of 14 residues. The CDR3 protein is CSVAHGTGGETQYF. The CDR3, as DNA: TGCAGCGTTGCTCATGGGACAGGTGGGGAGACCCAGTACTTC.

CDR3 DNA: TGCGCCAGCCATTACGGCAACCCAGTAAATGAGCAGTTCTTC. As protein: CASHYGNPVNEQFF. The chain carries TRBV5-1 and TRBJ2-1; the D is unclear. This CDR3 is 14 amino acids long. V dropped 7 bases and J dropped 7 bases, with 18 bases sitting between them. Per germline, CDR1 SGHRS and CDR2 YFSETQ.

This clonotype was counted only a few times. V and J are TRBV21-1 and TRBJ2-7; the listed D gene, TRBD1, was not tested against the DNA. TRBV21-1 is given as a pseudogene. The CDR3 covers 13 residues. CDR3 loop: CASRGRGYQEQYF. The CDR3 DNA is TGTGCCAGCCGGGGCAGGGGGTATCAAGAGCAGTACTTC.

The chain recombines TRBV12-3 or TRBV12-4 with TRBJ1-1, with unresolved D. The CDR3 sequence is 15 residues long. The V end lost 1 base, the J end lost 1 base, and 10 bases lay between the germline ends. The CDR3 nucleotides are TGTGCCAGCAGTTTAGGTCCAGGACCGAACACTGAAGCTTTCTTT. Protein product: CASSLGPGPNTEAFF.

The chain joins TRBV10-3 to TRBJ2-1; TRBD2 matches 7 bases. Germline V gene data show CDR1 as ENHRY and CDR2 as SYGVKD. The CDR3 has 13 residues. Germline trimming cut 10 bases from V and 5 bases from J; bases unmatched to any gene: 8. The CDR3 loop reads CATRWTRNNEQFF. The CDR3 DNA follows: TGTGCCACCCGTTGGACTAGAAACAATGAGCAGTTCTTC.

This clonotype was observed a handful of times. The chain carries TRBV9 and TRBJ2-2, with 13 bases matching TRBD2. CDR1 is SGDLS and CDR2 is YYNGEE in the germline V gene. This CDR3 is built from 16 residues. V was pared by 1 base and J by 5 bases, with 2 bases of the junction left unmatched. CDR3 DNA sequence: TGTGCCAGCAGCGTACGACTAGCGGGAGGTACCGGGGAGCTGTTTTTT. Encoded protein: CASSVRLAGGTGELFF.

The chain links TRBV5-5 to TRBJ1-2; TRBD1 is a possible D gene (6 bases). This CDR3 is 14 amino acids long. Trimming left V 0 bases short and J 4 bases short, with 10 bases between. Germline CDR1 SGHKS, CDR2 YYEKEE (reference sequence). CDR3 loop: CASSLAGASYGYTF. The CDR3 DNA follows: TGTGCCAGCAGCTTGGCGGGGGCAAGCTATGGCTACACCTTC.

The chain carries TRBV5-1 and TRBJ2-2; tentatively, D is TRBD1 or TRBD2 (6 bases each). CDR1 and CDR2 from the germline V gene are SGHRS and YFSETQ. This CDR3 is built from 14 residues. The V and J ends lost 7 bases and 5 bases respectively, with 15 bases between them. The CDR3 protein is CASSGAVGTGELFF. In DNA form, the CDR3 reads TGCGCCAGCTCGGGGGCTGTGGGAACCGGGGAGCTGTTTTTT.

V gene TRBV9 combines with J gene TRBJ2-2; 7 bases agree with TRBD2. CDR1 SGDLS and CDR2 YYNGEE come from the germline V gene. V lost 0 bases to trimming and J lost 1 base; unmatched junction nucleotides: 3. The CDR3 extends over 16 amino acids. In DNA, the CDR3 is TGTGCCAGCAGCGTAGCGGTAGCGGGGAACACCGGGGAGCTGTTTTTT. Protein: CASSVAVAGNTGELFF.

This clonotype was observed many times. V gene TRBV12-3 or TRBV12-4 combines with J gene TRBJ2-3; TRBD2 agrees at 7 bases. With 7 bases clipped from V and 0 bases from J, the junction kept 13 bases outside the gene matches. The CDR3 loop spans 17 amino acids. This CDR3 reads CASTPGGDWYSTDTQYF. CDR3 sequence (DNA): TGTGCCAGCACCCCTGGGGGGGACTGGTATAGCACAGATACGCAGTATTTT.

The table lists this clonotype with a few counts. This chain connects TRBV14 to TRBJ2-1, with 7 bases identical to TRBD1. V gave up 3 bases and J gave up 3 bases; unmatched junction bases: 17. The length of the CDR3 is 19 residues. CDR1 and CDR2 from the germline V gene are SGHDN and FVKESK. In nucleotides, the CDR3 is TGTGCCAGCAGCCAGACCGGGACAGCTCTCAGAAAAAACTACAATGAGCAGTTCTTC. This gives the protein CASSQTGTALRKNYNEQFF.

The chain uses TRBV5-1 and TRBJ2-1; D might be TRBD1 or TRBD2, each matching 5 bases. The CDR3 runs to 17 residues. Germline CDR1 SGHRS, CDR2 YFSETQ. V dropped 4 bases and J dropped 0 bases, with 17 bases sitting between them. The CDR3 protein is CASSLGPATRSYNEQFF. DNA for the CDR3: TGCGCCAGCAGCCTGGGACCCGCCACCCGCTCCTACAATGAGCAGTTCTTC.

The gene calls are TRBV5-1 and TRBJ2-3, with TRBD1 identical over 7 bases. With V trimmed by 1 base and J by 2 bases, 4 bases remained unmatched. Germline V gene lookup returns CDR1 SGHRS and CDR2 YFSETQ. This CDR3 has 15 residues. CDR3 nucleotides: TGCGCCAGCAGCTTGTTAACAGGGGACACAGATACGCAGTATTTT. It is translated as CASSLLTGDTDTQYF. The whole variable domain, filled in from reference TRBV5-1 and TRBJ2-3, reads KAGVTQTPRYLIKTRGQQVTLSCSPISGHRSVSWYQQTPGQGLQFLFEYFSETQRNKGNFPGRFSGRQFSNSRSEMNVSTLELGDSALYLCASSLLTGDTDTQYFGPGTRLTVL.

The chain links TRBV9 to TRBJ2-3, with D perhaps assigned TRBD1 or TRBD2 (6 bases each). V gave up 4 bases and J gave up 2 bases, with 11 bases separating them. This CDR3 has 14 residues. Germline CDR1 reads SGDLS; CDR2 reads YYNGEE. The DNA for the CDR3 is TGTGCCAGCAGCCGGGGGACACCCACAGATACGCAGTATTTT. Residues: CASSRGTPTDTQYF.

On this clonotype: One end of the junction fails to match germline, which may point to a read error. CDR3 sequence reads: CAISLNAEAFF. The CDR3 nucleotides are TGTGCCATCTCGTTGAACGCTGAAGCTTTCTTT. J is TRBJ1-1 and V is TRBV2; the D is unclear. Germline CDR1 SNHLY, CDR2 FYNNEI. The CDR3 spans 11 residues.

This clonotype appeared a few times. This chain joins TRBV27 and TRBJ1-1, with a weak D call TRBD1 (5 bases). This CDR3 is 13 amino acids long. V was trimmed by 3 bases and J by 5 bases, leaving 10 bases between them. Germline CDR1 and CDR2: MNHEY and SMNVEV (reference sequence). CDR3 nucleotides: TGTGCCAGCAGTTTTGTGGAGGGGACTGAAGCTTTCTTT. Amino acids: CASSFVEGTEAFF.

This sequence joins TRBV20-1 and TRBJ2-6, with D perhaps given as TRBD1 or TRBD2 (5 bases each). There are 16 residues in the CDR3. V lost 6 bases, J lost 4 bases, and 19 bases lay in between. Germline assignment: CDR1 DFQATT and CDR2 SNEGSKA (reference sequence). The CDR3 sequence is CSAGTGPKSGANVLTF. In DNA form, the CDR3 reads TGCAGTGCAGGAACGGGACCCAAGTCCGGGGCCAACGTCCTGACTTTC.